This T cell receptor beta chain was identified in a study of T cell clones after liver transplantation. Study in general: Three of eight recipients were HCV-positive; others had non-autoimmune, non-viral indications. General study findings and limits: Low donor cell numbers restricted donor-reactive repertoire measurement in a couple of subjects. Migration into the graft, not deletion, may explain lost graft donor-reactive T cells. Donor-reactive sequences fell more than third party-reactive ones, suggesting partial deletion.

The germline V gene has CDR1 KGHSH and CDR2 LQKENI. This CDR3 has 17 amino acids. The junction had 7 bases not matched to a gene; V was cut back by 1 base and J by 0 bases. This clone appeared many times. No antigen is known for it. TCRdb's copy holds only in-frame clones and misses some; the assay was immunoSEQ multiplex PCR. Here the sample spans tens of thousands of clones, around four fifths being singletons. The starting material was CD4+ T cells from blood, obtained approximately 3.5 years after liver transplant. V usage is TRBV18 and J usage is TRBJ2-7; 9 nucleotides align to TRBD1. The source of this sequence is a human patient who received a liver transplant. Some T cells may be the graft donor's. CDR3 region: CASSPRAGQGLSYEQYF. In DNA, the CDR3 is TGTGCCAGCTCACCACGGGCCGGACAGGGGCTCTCCTACGAGCAGTACTTC.